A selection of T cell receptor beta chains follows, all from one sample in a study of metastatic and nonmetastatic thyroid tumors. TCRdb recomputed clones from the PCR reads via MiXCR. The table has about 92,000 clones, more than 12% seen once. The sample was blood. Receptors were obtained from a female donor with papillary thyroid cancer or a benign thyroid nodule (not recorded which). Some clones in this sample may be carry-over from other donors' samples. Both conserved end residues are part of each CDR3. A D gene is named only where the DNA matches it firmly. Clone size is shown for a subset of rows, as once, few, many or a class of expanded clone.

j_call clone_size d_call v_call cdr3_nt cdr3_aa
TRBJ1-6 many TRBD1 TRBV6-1 TGTGCCAGCAGTGACAGGGGGCGCGGTTCACCCCTCCACTTT CASSDRGRGSPLHF
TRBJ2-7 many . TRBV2 TGTGCCAGCCAGGAGGGCACAACCTACGAGCAGTACTTC CASQEGTTYEQYF
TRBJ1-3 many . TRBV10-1 TGCGCCAGCACCCCCCCGAGTTGGGGAGGAAACACCATATATTTT CASTPPSWGGNTIYF
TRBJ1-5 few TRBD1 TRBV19 TGTGCCAGTACCACCGGGGGACAGCCGAATAAGACCCAGCATTTT CASTTGGQPNKTQHF
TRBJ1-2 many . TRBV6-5 TGTGCCAGCAGTTACATCGGTATTTCCCGGGTACGAGGCTACACCTTC CASSYIGISRVRGYTF
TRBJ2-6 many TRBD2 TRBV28 TGTGCCAGCGGTCGGGGGGTCGGTGGGGCCAACGTCCTGACTTTC CASGRGVGGANVLTF
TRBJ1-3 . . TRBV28 TGTGCCATCAGTTTAGTGGGAATGGGAACCTCTGGAAACACCATATATTTT CAISLVGMGTSGNTIYF
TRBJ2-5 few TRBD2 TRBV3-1 TGTGCCAGCAGCCATCCCAGCGGGGGGGTGTCAGAGACCCAGTACTTC CASSHPSGGVSETQYF
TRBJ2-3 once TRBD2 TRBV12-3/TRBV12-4 TGTGCCAGCAGTTTCTTCGGGCTAGCGGTGGGGCAGCACACAGATACGCAGTATTTT CASSFFGLAVGQHTDTQYF
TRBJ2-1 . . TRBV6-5 TGTGCCAGCAGTCCTTGGAGGGGGTGGGGGCCTGACAATGAGCAGTTCTTC CASSPWRGWGPDNEQFF
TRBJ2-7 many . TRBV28 TGTGCCAGCAGTTTAGAAGGGCAGACCTACGAGCAGTACTTC CASSLEGQTYEQYF
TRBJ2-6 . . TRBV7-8 TGTGCCAGCAGCCGCACGGGACTCGATTCCTCTGGGCCCAACGTCCTGACTTTC CASSRTGLDSSGPNVLTF
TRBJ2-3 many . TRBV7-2 TGTGCCAGCAGCTCACGGACTCAGTCCCCAGATACGCAGTATTTT CASSSRTQSPDTQYF
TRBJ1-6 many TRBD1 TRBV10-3 TGTGCCATCGCCGGACAGGGGGATTCACCCCTCCACTTT CAIAGQGDSPLHF
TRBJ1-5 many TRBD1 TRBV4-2 TGTGCCAGCAGCCCCTCCCTCGGGACAGGGAATCAGCCCCAGCATTTT CASSPSLGTGNQPQHF
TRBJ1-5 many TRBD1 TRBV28 TGTGCCAGCAGGAAACAGGGGTCTAGCAATCAGCCCCAGCATTTT CASRKQGSSNQPQHF
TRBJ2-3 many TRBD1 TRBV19 TGTGCCAGACCTGTTAGGGACAGTTTTGGGACAGATACGCAGTATTTT CARPVRDSFGTDTQYF
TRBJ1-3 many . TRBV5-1 TGCGCCAGCAGCTTGCCCGAAGTCTCTGGAAACACCATATATTTT CASSLPEVSGNTIYF
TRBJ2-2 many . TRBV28 TGTGCCAGCGGGACATCGAACACCGGGGAGCTGTTTTTT CASGTSNTGELFF
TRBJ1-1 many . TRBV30 TGTGCCTGGAATTTGCGGGCGGGGATGACTGAAGCTTTCTTT CAWNLRAGMTEAFF
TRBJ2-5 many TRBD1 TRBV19 TGTGCCAGTAGTCCCAACAGGGGATCAGAGACCCAGTACTTC CASSPNRGSETQYF
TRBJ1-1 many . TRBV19 TGTGCCAGCTCCGCGAAGGGGTACACTGAAGCTTTCTTT CASSAKGYTEAFF
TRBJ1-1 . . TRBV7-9 TGTGCCAGCAGCTTGCCTCTCAACACTGAAGCTTTCTTT CASSLPLNTEAFF
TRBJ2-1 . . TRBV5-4 TGTGCCAGCAGCTTGGGACGCCCTAGGGGTCTCTCAACTCCCAATGAGCAGTTCTTC CASSLGRPRGLSTPNEQFF
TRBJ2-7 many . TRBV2 TGTGCCAGCATTCCTAGACCCGGGACCGATAACTCCTACGAGCAGTACTTC CASIPRPGTDNSYEQYF
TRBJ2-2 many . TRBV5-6 TGTGCCAGCAGCGCCACCGGGGAGCTGTTTTTT CASSATGELFF
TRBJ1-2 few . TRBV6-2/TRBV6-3 TGTGTCAGCATTTACAGCGGAAACTATGGCTACACCTTC CVSIYSGNYGYTF
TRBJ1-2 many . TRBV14 TGTGCCAGCAGCCAAGTGGTAGCTTATGGCTACACCTTC CASSQVVAYGYTF
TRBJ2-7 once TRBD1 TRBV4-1 TGCGCCAGCAGCCCGTTGGGACAGGGGGCCTACGAGCAGTACTTC CASSPLGQGAYEQYF
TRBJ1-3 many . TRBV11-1 TGTGCCAGCAGCTCCCACAGGACAGCCTCTGGAAACACCATATATTTT CASSSHRTASGNTIYF
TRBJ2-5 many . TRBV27 TGTGCCATCATGGAAGAGACCCAGTACTTC CAIMEETQYF
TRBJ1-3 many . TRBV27 TGTGCCAGCGGAAGGGGAAAGACGAACACCATATATTTT CASGRGKTNTIYF
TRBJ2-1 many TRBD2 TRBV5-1 TGCGCCAGCAGCTCATATCCGAGCGGGGGGGCACCCAATGAGCAGTTCTTC CASSSYPSGGAPNEQFF
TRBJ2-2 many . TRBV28 TGTGCCAGCAGCCCCCCAAGAACCACCGGGGAGCTGTTTTTT CASSPPRTTGELFF
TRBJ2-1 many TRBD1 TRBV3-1 TGTGCCAGCAGCCCCAGACAGGGGGAAGTGGTCAATGAGCAGTTCTTC CASSPRQGEVVNEQFF
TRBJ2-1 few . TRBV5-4 TGTGCCAGCAGCTCAAGACTAGAAGGGAATGAGCAGTTCTTC CASSSRLEGNEQFF
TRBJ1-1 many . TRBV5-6 TGTGCCAGCACGCCGGCCCGGGACAACACTGAAGCTTTCTTT CASTPARDNTEAFF
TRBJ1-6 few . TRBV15 TGTGCCACCAGCGTCAAAACAGGCGGTAATTTACCCCTCCACTTT CATSVKTGGNLPLHF
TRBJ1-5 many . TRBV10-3 TGTGCCATCAGTGACGGGGGGGTAAATCAGCCCCAGCATTTT CAISDGGVNQPQHF
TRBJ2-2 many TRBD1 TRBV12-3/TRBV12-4 TGTGCCAGCAGTCGATACACCGGGACAGGGGGCTCCGGGGAGCTGTTTTTT CASSRYTGTGGSGELFF
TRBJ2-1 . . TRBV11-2 TGTGCCAGCAGCCAAGGGGGGTGGGCCCACAATGAGCAGTTCTTC CASSQGGWAHNEQFF
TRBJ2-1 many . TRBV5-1 TGCGCCAGCAGCTTGGGGGGGACGGCCTACAATGAGCAGTTCTTC CASSLGGTAYNEQFF
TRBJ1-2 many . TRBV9 TGTGCCAGCAGCCCGACGGGGGGAAACTATGGCTACACCTTC CASSPTGGNYGYTF
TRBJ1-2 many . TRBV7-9 TGTGCCAGCAGCTTAGGGCCTGGAGGCTACACCTTC CASSLGPGGYTF